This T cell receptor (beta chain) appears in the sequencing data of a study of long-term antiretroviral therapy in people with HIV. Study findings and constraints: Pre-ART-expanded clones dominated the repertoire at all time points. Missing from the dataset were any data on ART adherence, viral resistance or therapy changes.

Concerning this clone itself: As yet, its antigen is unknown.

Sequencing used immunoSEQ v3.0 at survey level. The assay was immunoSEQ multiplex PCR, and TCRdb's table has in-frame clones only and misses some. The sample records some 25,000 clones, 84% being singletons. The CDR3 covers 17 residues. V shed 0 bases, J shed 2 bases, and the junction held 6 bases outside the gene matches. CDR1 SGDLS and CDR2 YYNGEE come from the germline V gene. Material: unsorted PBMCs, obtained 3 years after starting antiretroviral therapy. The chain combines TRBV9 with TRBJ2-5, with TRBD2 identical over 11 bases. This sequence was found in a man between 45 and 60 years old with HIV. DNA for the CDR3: TGTGCCAGCAGCGTAGCTCGGGCTAGCGGGGGGCAAGAGACCCAGTACTTC. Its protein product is CASSVARASGGQETQYF.